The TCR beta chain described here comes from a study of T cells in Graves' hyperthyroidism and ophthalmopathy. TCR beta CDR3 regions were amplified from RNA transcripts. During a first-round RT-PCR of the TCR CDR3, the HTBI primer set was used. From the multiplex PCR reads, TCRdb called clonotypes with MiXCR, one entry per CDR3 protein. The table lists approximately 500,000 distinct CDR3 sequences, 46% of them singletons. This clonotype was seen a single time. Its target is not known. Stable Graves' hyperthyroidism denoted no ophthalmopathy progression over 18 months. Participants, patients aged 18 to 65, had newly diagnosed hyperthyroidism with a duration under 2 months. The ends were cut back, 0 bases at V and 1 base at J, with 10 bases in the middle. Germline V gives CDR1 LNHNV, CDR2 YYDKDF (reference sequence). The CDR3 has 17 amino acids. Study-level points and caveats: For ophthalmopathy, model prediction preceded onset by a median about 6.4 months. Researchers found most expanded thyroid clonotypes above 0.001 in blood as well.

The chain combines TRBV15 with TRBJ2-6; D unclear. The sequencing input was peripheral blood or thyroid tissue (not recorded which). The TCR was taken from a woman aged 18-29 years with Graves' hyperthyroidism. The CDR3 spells CATSRDHGRSGANVLTF. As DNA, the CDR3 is TGTGCCACCAGCAGAGATCACGGGCGATCTGGGGCCAACGTCCTGACTTTC.